Described below is a single TCR beta chain sequence and its context. The antigen is unknown. The data stem from a study of cytomegalovirus exposure and HLA in healthy donors. 60 Vbeta and 13 Jbeta primers were used in PCR. Profiling relied on immunoSEQ multiplex PCR, and the TCRdb table lists in-frame clones only, not all of them. Here the sample spans more than 150,000 clones, over 75% being singletons. Notes on the study in general: V- and J-gene trimming of TCR beta was linked (in a later analysis) to a missense DCLRE1C variant. According to the study, around 160 TCR beta chains were cytomegalovirus-associated. Later findings reportedly placed an Asian-associated ancestry cluster below the approximately 670-donor mean for N-insertions.

With 0 bases removed from V and 4 bases from J, the gap between germline ends came to 17 bases. The CDR3 is made up of 17 amino acids. The germline V gene encodes CDR1 SGDLS and CDR2 YYNGEE. The gene calls are TRBV9 and TRBJ2-1; TRBD1 is a possible D gene (6 bases). The TCR sequence derives from a girl less than two years old in good health and CMV-seronegative. The sample comprised PBMCs. The CDR3 loop reads CASSVGGGRERYNEQFF. The CDR3 nucleotides read TGTGCCAGCAGCGTAGGAGGGGGTAGGGAAAGATACAATGAGCAGTTCTTC.